Listed here are 26 T cell receptor beta chains from one sample, sequenced in a study of control samples from healthy donors and cancer patients. Profiling relied on immunoSEQ multiplex PCR, and the TCRdb table lists in-frame clones only, not all of them. This table has 100,000 to 150,000 clones, approximately 90% appearing once. Source material: blood. These receptor sequences come from a man between 18 and 29 years old in good health.

This clone was seen once. The J gene is TRBJ1-2, the V gene TRBV27; 10 positions agree with TRBD1. V lost 5 bases and J lost 8; bases outside the gene matches: 5. Germline assignment: CDR1 MNHEY and CDR2 SMNVEV (reference sequence). The CDR3 spans 13 residues. The CDR3 DNA reads TGTGCCAGCAGTCGACAGGGGGCTGAGGGCTACACCTTC. Residues: CASSRQGAEGYTF.

The table lists this clone with a few counts. The chain couples TRBV7-9 to TRBJ1-1; the D gene is possibly TRBD1 (5 bases). Germline CDR1 is SEHNR and CDR2 is FQNEAQ (reference sequence). The CDR3 covers 15 residues. V gave up 4 bases and J gave up 0 bases, with 12 bases separating them. CDR3 sequence: CASSSTRVMNTEAFF. The CDR3 nucleotides are TGTGCCAGCAGCTCGACCAGGGTGATGAACACTGAAGCTTTCTTT.

V usage is TRBV2 and J usage is TRBJ1-1; D remains ambiguous. V was shortened by 9 bases and J by 5 bases, with 19 bases between the two germline ends. Germline CDR1 and CDR2: SNHLY and FYNNEI. CDR3 length: 14 amino acids. The CDR3, as DNA: TGTGCCAGTACGAGCTGGGGTGGGGATACTGAAGCTTTCTTT. As protein: CASTSWGGDTEAFF.

The gene calls are TRBV5-1 and TRBJ1-1; D is possibly TRBD1 (6 bases). Trimming removed 0 bases at V and 7 bases at J, with 13 bases between. The germline V gene encodes CDR1 SGHRS and CDR2 YFSETQ. CDR3 length: 14 amino acids. The CDR3: CASSLDRARDEAFF. The CDR3 DNA follows: TGCGCCAGCAGCTTGGACAGGGCTCGGGATGAAGCTTTCTTT.

This chain connects TRBV27 to TRBJ2-2, with D tentatively TRBD2 (7 bases). CDR3 length equals 17 residues. Trimming cost V 3 bases and J 0 bases, with 14 bases left between them. Germline lookup yields CDR1 MNHEY and CDR2 SMNVEV (reference sequence). CDR3: CASSLNGGHTNTGELFF. The CDR3 DNA sequence: TGTGCCAGCAGTTTGAACGGGGGGCACACGAACACCGGGGAGCTGTTTTTT.

The chain employs TRBV28 and TRBJ2-1; the match to TRBD2 covers 9 bases. This CDR3 has 16 amino acids. Germline V gene sequence: CDR1 MDHEN, CDR2 SYDVKM. After removal of 7 bases from V and 0 bases from J, the junction contained 7 bases not matched to a gene. CDR3 coding DNA: TGTGCCAGCATTTGGGGTAGCGGGAGCTCCTACAATGAGCAGTTCTTC. Translation gives CASIWGSGSSYNEQFF.

The chain is built from TRBV11-3 and TRBJ2-5, with 7 bases lining up with TRBD1. Trimming took 7 bases from V and 2 from J; bases not matched to a gene: 13. CDR1 and CDR2 from the germline V gene are SGHNT and YENEEA. The CDR3 covers 16 residues. The CDR3 protein is CASNKRERGRQETQYF. CDR3 nucleotides: TGTGCCAGCAACAAAAGGGAAAGGGGGCGGCAAGAGACCCAGTACTTC.

The chain couples TRBV10-2 to TRBJ1-2, with 11 bases lining up with TRBD1. CDR3 size: 16 residues. The germline V gene encodes CDR1 WSHSY and CDR2 SAAADI. Losses at the gene ends were 8 bases for V and 1 base for J; bases not matched to a gene: 9. In DNA form, the CDR3 reads TGCGCCAGCGGAGATCCGGGACAGGGGGTTAACTATGGCTACACCTTC. It encodes CASGDPGQGVNYGYTF.

The chain joins TRBV5-1 to TRBJ1-4; 8 nucleotides agree with TRBD1. V was pared by 4 bases and J by 1 base, with 9 bases of the junction left unmatched. CDR1 and CDR2 (germline): SGHRS, YFSETQ. The CDR3 spans 17 residues. The CDR3 is CASSIGQGGGTNEKLFF. The DNA of the CDR3 is TGCGCCAGCAGCATCGGACAGGGAGGGGGAACTAATGAAAAACTGTTTTTT.

A few counts support this clone. The V gene is TRBV6-2 or TRBV6-3, the J gene TRBJ2-7; D is perhaps TRBD1 (5 bases). Germline CDR1 and CDR2: MNHEY and SVGEGT. V shed 2 bases and J shed 3 bases, with 11 bases lying between them. The CDR3 contains 14 residues. The CDR3 coding sequence is TGTGCCAGCAGTTACAGCCCCGACAGCTACGAGCAGTACGTC. It codes for CASSYSPDSYEQYV.

Regarding this clone: Since the CDR3 does not end with the conserved phenylalanine or tryptophan, this likely comes from a read error. It is unclear where the CDR3 begins or ends on the DNA, so no DNA is shown, and the CDR3 is as TCRdb lists it. This chain connects TRBV19 to TRBJ1-1. Inclusive of both ends, the CDR3 amounts to 12 amino acids. CDR1 and CDR2 from the germline V gene are LNHDA and SQIVND (reference sequence). CDR3 in amino acids: CASSRRAGESPL.

The chain is built from TRBV19 and TRBJ1-5; 7 nucleotides agree with TRBD1. CDR1 is LNHDA, CDR2 SQIVND, per germline (reference sequence). The CDR3 consists of 15 residues. The trim removed 6 bases at V and 5 bases at J, leaving 10 bases unmatched. CDR3 protein: CASRPGQSNYQPQHF. The CDR3 DNA sequence: TGTGCCAGTAGACCGGGACAGTCAAACTATCAGCCCCAGCATTTT. Variable domain in full (rest from reference TRBV19 and TRBJ1-5): DGGITQSPKYLFRKEGQNVTLSCEQNLNHDAMYWYRQDPGQGLRLIYYSQIVNDFQKGDIAEGYSVSREKKESFPLTVTSAQKNPTAFYLCASRPGQSNYQPQHFGDGTRLSIL.

The chain couples TRBV5-1 to TRBJ2-5; 11 bases are a match to TRBD1. Per the germline V gene, CDR1 is SGHRS and CDR2 is YFSETQ. The CDR3 loop spans 14 amino acids. Trimming took 4 bases from V and 5 from J; bases not matched to a gene: 4. For the CDR3, the DNA is TGCGCCAGCAGCCTGGACAGGGGGCTGGAGACCCAGTACTTC. Amino acids: CASSLDRGLETQYF.

The CDR3 sequence is CASSLDASGGTLQYF. DNA for the CDR3: TGTGCCAGCAGCTTAGATGCTAGCGGGGGGACTTTGCAGTATTTT. The chain combines TRBV7-2 with TRBJ2-3; 11 bases agree with TRBD2. The CDR3 sequence is 15 residues long. V was pared by 1 base and J by 11 bases, with 8 bases of the junction left unmatched. Germline loops: CDR1 SGHTA, CDR2 FQGNSA.

The chain combines TRBV9 with TRBJ2-1, with 8 nucleotides matching TRBD2. The CDR3 consists of 15 residues. Per the germline V gene, CDR1 is SGDLS and CDR2 is YYNGEE. The V and J ends lost 2 bases and 2 bases, in that order; junction bases with no gene match: 3. The CDR3 DNA sequence: TGTGCCAGCAGCGTTACTAGCGGCCCCTACAATGAGCAGTTCTTC. Its translation is CASSVTSGPYNEQFF.

The rearrangement uses TRBV30 and TRBJ1-1; possibly TRBD1 for D (5 bases). The length of the CDR3 is 13 residues. Trimming took off 2 bases at V and 10 bases at J, with 17 bases between the two ends. Germline-derived CDR1 and CDR2 are GTSNPN and SVGIG (reference sequence). In DNA, the CDR3 is TGTGCCTGGAGTCCAGACAGTTCCGCTCCAGCTTTCTTT. This encodes CAWSPDSSAPAFF.

In its sample, this clone was seen once. The chain links TRBV27 to TRBJ2-3; no firm D call. The CDR3 covers 14 residues. Deletions cut 8 bases from V and 0 bases from J, with 12 bases between. From germline, CDR1 is MNHEY and CDR2 SMNVEV (reference sequence). CDR3 protein: CASAAVDSTDTQYF. CDR3 DNA: TGTGCCAGCGCGGCCGTAGATAGCACAGATACGCAGTATTTT.

The J gene is TRBJ2-5, the V gene TRBV3-1 (or the pseudogene TRBV3-2), with a tentative D call TRBD2 (5 bases). This CDR3 spans 13 amino acids. V was pared by 4 bases and J by 7 bases, with 13 bases between. Germline lookup yields CDR1 LGHDT and CDR2 YNNKEL (reference sequence). CDR3 amino acids: CASSPHLAGTQYF. Here the CDR3 DNA reads TGTGCCAGCAGCCCTCACCTCGCGGGGACCCAGTACTTC.

V gene TRBV6-2 or TRBV6-3 combines with J gene TRBJ2-3; 10 nucleotides align to TRBD2. CDR1 and CDR2 (germline): MNHEY, SVGEGT. V shed 2 bases, J shed 2 bases, and the junction held 1 base outside the gene matches. The CDR3 loop spans 15 amino acids. CDR3 region: CASSYSGRDTDTQYF. The CDR3 DNA is TGTGCCAGCAGTTACAGCGGGAGGGACACAGATACGCAGTATTTT.

This chain connects TRBV5-8 to TRBJ1-2; no clear D. This CDR3 contains 13 residues. Deletions cut 2 bases from V and 6 bases from J, with 11 bases between. The V gene's germline CDR1 is SGHTS and CDR2 YDEGEE. The CDR3 protein is CASSFAPPNGYTF. In DNA form, the CDR3 reads TGTGCCAGCAGCTTTGCCCCCCCGAATGGCTACACCTTC.

This clone has just a few counts. The J gene is TRBJ2-7, the V gene TRBV6-2 or TRBV6-3; D gene unclear. Trimming removed 6 bases from V and 3 bases from J, with 12 bases in between. This CDR3 comprises 13 residues. Germline values: CDR1 MNHEY, CDR2 SVGEGT. In DNA, the CDR3 is TGTGCCAGCAGCTTGGACGAATACTACGAGCAGTACTTC. This encodes CASSLDEYYEQYF.

In nucleotides, the CDR3 is TGTGCCAGCGACCATAAGACGGGTGAGCAGTTCTTC. Translation: CASDHKTGEQFF. This sequence joins TRBV19 and TRBJ2-1, with D uncertain. The CDR3 is 12 amino acids. V was clipped by 9 bases and J by 9 bases, with 15 bases between them. CDR1 is LNHDA, CDR2 SQIVND, per germline (reference sequence).

J is TRBJ1-2 and V is TRBV7-8; TRBD1 agrees at 7 bases. The junction had 8 bases not matched to a gene; V was cut back by 7 bases and J by 0 bases. The germline V gene encodes CDR1 SGHVS and CDR2 FQNEAQ. CDR3 length: 15 amino acids. The CDR3 DNA is TGTGCCAGCACTCGGGACAGCCGATCTAACTATGGCTACACCTTC. This gives the protein CASTRDSRSNYGYTF.

The V gene is TRBV5-4, the J gene TRBJ1-2, with 7 bases identical to TRBD1. J was trimmed by 7 bases and V by 1 base; bases with no gene match: 10. The CDR3 loop spans 15 amino acids. Germline assignment: CDR1 SGHNT and CDR2 YYREEE (reference sequence). The CDR3 reads CASSLTGQATGGYTF. The CDR3 DNA sequence: TGTGCCAGCAGCTTGACCGGACAGGCCACGGGTGGCTACACCTTC.

The chain recombines TRBV5-4 with TRBJ2-3, with 14 bases that match TRBD2. Unmatched junction bases numbered 5, after V lost 5 bases and J lost 6 bases. The CDR3 extends over 15 amino acids. Germline CDR1 is SGHNT and CDR2 is YYREEE (reference sequence). CDR3 in amino acids: CASSSRTSGRDTQYF. CDR3 nucleotide sequence: TGTGCCAGCAGTTCGAGGACTAGCGGGAGGGATACGCAGTATTTT. The variable domain in full, with the rest retrieved from reference TRBV5-4 and TRBJ2-3, is ETGVTQSPTHLIKTRGQQVTLRCSSQSGHNTVSWYQQALGQGPQFIFQYYREEENGRGNFPPRFSGLQFPNYSSELNVNALELDDSALYLCASSSRTSGRDTQYFGPGTRLTVL.

This chain uses TRBV18 with TRBJ2-2; no definite D call. V dropped 2 bases and J dropped 5 bases, with 3 bases sitting between them. CDR3 size: 12 residues. The V gene's germline CDR1 is KGHSH and CDR2 LQKENI. The CDR3 reads CASSPTTGELFF. The CDR3 DNA sequence: TGTGCCAGCTCACCAACGACCGGGGAGCTGTTTTTT.